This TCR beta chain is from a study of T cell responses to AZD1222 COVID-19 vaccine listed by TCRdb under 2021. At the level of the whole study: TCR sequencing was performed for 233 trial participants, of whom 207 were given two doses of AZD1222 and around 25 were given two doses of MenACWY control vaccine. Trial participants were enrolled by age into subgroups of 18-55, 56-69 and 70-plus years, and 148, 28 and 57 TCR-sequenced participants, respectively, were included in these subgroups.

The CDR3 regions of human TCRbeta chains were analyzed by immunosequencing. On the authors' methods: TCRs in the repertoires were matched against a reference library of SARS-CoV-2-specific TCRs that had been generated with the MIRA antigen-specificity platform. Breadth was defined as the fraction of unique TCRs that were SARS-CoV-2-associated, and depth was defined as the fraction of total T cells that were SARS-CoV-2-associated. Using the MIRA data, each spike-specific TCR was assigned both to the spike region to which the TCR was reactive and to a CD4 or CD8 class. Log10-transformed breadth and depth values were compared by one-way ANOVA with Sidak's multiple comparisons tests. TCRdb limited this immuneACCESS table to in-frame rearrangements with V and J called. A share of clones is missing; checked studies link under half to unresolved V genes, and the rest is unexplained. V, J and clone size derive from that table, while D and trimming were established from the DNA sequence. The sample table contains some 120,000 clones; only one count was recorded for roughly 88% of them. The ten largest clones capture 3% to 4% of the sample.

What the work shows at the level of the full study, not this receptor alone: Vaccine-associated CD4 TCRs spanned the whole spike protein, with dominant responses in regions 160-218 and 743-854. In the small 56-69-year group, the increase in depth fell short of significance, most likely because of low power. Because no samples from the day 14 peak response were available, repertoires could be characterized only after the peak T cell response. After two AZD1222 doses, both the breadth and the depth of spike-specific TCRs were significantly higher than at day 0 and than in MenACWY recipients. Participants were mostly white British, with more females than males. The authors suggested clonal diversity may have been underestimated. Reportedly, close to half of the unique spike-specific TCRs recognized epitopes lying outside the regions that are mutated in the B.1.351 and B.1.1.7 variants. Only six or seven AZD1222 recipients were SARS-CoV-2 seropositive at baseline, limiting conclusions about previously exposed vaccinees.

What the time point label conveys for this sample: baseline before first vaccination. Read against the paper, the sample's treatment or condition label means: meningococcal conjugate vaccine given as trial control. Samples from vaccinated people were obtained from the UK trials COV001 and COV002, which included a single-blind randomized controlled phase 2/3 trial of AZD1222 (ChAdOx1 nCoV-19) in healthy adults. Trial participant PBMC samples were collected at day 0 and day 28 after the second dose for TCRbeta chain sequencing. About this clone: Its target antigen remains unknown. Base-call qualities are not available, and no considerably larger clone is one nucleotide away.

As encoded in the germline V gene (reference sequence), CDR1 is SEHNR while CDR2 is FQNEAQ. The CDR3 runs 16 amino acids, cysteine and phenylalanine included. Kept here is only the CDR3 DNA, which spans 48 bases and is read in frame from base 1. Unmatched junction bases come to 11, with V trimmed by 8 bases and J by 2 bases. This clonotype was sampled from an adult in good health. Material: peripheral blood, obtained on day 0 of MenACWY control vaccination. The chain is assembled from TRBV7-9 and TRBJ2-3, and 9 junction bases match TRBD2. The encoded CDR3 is CASGNGASGITDTQYF. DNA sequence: TGTGCCAGCGGAAATGGGGCTAGCGGGATCACAGATACGCAGTATTTT.